Each of the 10 T cell receptor beta chains below was sequenced from the same sample in a study of cytomegalovirus exposure and HLA in healthy donors. Researchers ran the PCR with 60 Vbeta and 13 Jbeta primers. TCRdb keeps only in-frame clones here, not all; method: immunoSEQ multiplex PCR. The data hold approximately 170,000 clones, with about 85% observed a single time. Sequenced: PBMCs. The origin of the receptors is a boy aged 2 to 10 in good health and CMV-seronegative.

V is TRBV25-1 and J is TRBJ1-1, with D possibly matching TRBD1 (6 bases). V was trimmed by 6 bases and J by 4 bases, leaving 12 bases between them. The V gene's germline CDR1 is MGHDK and CDR2 SYGVNS. This CDR3 spans 13 amino acids. DNA of the CDR3: TGTGCCAGCAGAACAGGGTGGGGCACTGAAGCTTTCTTT. Translating it yields CASRTGWGTEAFF.

V usage is TRBV11-2 and J usage is TRBJ2-3; 8 bases fit TRBD1. V gave up 1 base and J gave up 6 bases; unmatched junction bases: 6. The CDR3 has 15 amino acids. CDR1 is SGHAT, CDR2 FQNNGV, per germline. CDR3 amino acids: CASSLGQGAWDTQYF. CDR3 in DNA: TGTGCCAGCAGCTTAGGTCAGGGGGCTTGGGATACGCAGTATTTT. Full variable domain (rest looked up from reference TRBV11-2 and TRBJ2-3): EAGVAQSPRYKIIEKRQSVAFWCNPISGHATLYWYQQILGQGPKLLIQFQNNGVVDDSQLPKDRFSAERLKGVDSTLKIQPAKLEDSAVYLCASSLGQGAWDTQYFGPGTRLTVL.

The sample holds a few counts of this clone. V usage is TRBV23-1 and J usage is TRBJ2-2; 11 bases fit TRBD2. TRBV23-1 is assigned to the ORF class and has an uncertain function. The length of the CDR3 is 18 residues. Trimming cost V 3 bases and J 6 bases; bases outside gene matches: 12. CDR3 DNA sequence: TGCGCCAGCAGTCAGTACCTTACTAGCGGGAGACGGCCCGGGGAGCTGTTTTTT. Encoded protein: CASSQYLTSGRRPGELFF.

A few counts support this clone. This sequence joins TRBV2 and TRBJ1-2; TRBD1 agrees at 8 bases. Per germline, CDR1 SNHLY and CDR2 FYNNEI. V shed 7 bases, J shed 8 bases, and the junction held 15 bases outside the gene matches. The CDR3 has 15 amino acids. CDR3 nucleotide sequence: TGTGCCAGCACCCGCCAACCGGAGACAGGGGAAGGCTACACCTTC. Amino acid sequence: CASTRQPETGEGYTF.

The chain links TRBV5-1 to TRBJ2-7, with 9 bases lining up with TRBD1. The CDR3 contains 14 residues. In germline, CDR1 is SGHRS, CDR2 YFSETQ. V lost 4 bases and J lost 7; bases outside the gene matches: 9. The CDR3 bases are TGCGCCAGCAGCACGGGGACAGGGTCGGCAGAGCAGTACGTC. This gives the protein CASSTGTGSAEQYV.

V usage is TRBV6-5 and J usage is TRBJ1-2; D remains unclear. CDR1 MNHEY and CDR2 SVGAGI come from the germline V gene. V was clipped by 8 bases and J by 5 bases, with 15 bases between them. The CDR3 runs to 13 residues. The CDR3 protein is CASGPTAGYGYTF. DNA of the CDR3: TGTGCCAGCGGACCCACTGCGGGTTATGGCTACACCTTC.

The V call is TRBV28, the J call TRBJ2-1, with unresolved D. The V end lost 5 bases, the J end lost 5 bases, and 16 bases lay between the germline ends. CDR3 length: 15 residues. Germline V lookup: CDR1 MDHEN, CDR2 SYDVKM. CDR3 residues: CASSPLFPIDNEQFF. The CDR3 bases are TGTGCCAGCAGTCCCCTATTCCCCATAGACAATGAGCAGTTCTTC.

This chain uses TRBV10-1 with TRBJ2-1; 11 bases are shared with TRBD2. The CDR3 is 17 amino acids. Germline CDR1 is WNHNN and CDR2 is SYGVQD (reference sequence). Trimming cost V 2 bases and J 8 bases; bases outside gene matches: 11. The DNA of the CDR3 is TGCGCCAGCAGTGAGGTCGTAGCGGGAGGGCCCCTCGATGAGCAGTTCTTC. As protein: CASSEVVAGGPLDEQFF.

The V gene is TRBV7-9, the J gene TRBJ1-1; D possibly corresponds to TRBD1 (6 bases). Germline loops: CDR1 SEHNR, CDR2 FQNEAQ (reference sequence). The CDR3 covers 13 residues. Trimming stripped 2 bases from V and 3 bases from J, with 7 bases between. The CDR3 is CASSLSGDTEAFF. CDR3 bases: TGTGCCAGCAGCTTATCAGGGGACACTGAAGCTTTCTTT.

The gene calls are TRBV28 and TRBJ2-3; the D gene is possibly TRBD2 (6 bases). The CDR3 is 19 residues long. Germline-derived CDR1 and CDR2 are MDHEN and SYDVKM. The V gene lost 7 bases and the J gene lost 4 bases, with 30 bases spanning the gap. CDR3 region: CASIPSPGSGGEGPDTQYF. The CDR3 nucleotides are TGTGCCAGCATCCCGTCCCCCGGTTCTGGCGGGGAAGGCCCAGATACGCAGTATTTT.